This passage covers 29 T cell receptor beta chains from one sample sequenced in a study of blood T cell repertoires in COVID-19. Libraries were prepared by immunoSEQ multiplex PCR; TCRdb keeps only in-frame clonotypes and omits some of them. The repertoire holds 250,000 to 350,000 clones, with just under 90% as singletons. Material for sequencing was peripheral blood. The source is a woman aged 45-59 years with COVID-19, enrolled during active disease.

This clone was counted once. This chain's CDR3 is CASSQGTSGRDTQYF. In DNA, the CDR3 is TGTGCCAGCTCACAAGGGACTAGCGGGCGTGATACGCAGTATTTT. The genes are TRBV18 and TRBJ2-3; TRBD2 matches at 12 bases. CDR3 size: 15 residues. In germline, CDR1 is KGHSH, CDR2 LQKENI. V was clipped by 4 bases and J by 6 bases; unmatched bases: 5.

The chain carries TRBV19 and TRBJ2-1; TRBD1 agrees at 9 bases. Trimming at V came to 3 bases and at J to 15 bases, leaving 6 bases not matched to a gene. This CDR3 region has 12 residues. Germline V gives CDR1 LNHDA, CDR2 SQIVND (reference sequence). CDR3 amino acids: CASSMGDRVSFF. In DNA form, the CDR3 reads TGTGCCAGTAGTATGGGGGACAGGGTATCGTTCTTC.

The CDR3 DNA reads TGTGCCAGCAGCCACGGGACTAGCGGCCGGGAGACCCAGTACTTC. This encodes CASSHGTSGRETQYF. The V call is TRBV11-3, the J call TRBJ2-5; 11 nucleotides agree with TRBD2. The CDR3 sequence is 15 residues long. Trimming at V came to 5 bases and at J to 5 bases, leaving 7 bases not matched to a gene. CDR1 is SGHNT, CDR2 YENEEA, per germline.

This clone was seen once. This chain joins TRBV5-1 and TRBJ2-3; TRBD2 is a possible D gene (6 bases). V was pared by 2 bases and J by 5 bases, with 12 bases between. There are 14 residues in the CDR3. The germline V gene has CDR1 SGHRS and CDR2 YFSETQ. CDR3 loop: CASSFSGELDTQYF. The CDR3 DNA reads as TGCGCCAGCAGCTTTTCGGGGGAGTTAGATACGCAGTATTTT.

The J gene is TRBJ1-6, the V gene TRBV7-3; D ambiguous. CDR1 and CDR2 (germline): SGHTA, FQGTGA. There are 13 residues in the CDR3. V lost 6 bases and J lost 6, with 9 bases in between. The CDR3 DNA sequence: TGTGCCAGCAGTGAGAACTCTAATTCACCCCTCCACTTT. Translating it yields CASSENSNSPLHF.

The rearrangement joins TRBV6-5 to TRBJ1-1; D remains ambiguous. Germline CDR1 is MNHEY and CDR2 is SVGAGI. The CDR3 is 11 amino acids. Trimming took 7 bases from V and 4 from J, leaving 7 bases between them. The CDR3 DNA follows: TGTGCCAGCACTCTTATCACTGAAGCTTTCTTT. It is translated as CASTLITEAFF.

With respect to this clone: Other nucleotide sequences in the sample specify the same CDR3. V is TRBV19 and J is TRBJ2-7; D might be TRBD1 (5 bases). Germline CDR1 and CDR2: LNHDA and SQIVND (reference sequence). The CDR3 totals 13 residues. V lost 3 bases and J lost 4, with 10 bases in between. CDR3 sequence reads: CASSMSQGYEQYF. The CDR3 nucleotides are TGTGCCAGTAGTATGTCCCAGGGATACGAGCAGTACTTC.

The CDR3 DNA reads as TGTGCCAGCAGTGAGTGGACAGTAAAGTCCTTGGACACTGAAGCTTTCTTT. Its protein product is CASSEWTVKSLDTEAFF. The chain recombines TRBV25-1 with TRBJ1-1, with D maybe TRBD1 (6 bases). The CDR3 sequence is 17 residues long. CDR1 is MGHDK, CDR2 SYGVNS, per germline. V gave up 3 bases and J gave up 3 bases, with 20 bases separating them.

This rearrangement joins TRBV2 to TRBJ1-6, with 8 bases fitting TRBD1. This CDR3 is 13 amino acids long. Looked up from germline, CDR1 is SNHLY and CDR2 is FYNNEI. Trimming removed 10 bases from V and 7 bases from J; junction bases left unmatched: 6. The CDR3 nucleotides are TGTGCCACCCAGGGGACAGGAAATTCACCCCTCCACTTT. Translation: CATQGTGNSPLHF.

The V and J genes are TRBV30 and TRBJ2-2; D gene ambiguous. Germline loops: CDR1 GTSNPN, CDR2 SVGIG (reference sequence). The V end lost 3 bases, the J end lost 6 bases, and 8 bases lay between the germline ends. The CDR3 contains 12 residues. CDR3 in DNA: TGTGCCTGGAGACGGGTGCCCGGGGAGCTGTTTTTT. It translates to CAWRRVPGELFF.

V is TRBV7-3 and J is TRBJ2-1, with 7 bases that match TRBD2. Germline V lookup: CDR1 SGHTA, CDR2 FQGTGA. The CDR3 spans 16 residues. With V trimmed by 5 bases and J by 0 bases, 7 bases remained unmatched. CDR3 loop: CASSEGEGRSYNEQFF. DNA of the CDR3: TGTGCCAGCAGCGAAGGGGAGGGTCGCTCCTACAATGAGCAGTTCTTC. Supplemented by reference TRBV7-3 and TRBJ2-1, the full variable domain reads GAGVSQTPSNKVTEKGKYVELRCDPISGHTALYWYRQSLGQGPEFLIYFQGTGAADDSGLPNDRFFAVRPEGSVSTLKIQRTERGDSAVYLCASSEGEGRSYNEQFFGPGTRLTVL.

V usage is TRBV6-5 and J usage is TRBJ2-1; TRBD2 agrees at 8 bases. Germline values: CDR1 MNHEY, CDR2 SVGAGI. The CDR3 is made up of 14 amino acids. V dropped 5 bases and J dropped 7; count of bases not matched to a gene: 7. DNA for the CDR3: TGTGCCAGCAGTATAGCGGGGACCTTAAATGAGCAGTTCTTC. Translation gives CASSIAGTLNEQFF.

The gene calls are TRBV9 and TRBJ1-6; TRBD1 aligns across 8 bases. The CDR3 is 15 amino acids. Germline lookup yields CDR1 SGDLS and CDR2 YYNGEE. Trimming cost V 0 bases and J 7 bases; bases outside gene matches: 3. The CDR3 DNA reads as TGTGCCAGCAGCGTAGGCAGACAGGGGAATTCACCCCTCCACTTT. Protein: CASSVGRQGNSPLHF. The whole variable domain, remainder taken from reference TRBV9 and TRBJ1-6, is DSGVTQTPKHLITATGQRVTLRCSPRSGDLSVYWYQQSLDQGLQFLIQYYNGEERAKGNILERFSAQQFPDLHSELNLSSLELGDSALYFCASSVGRQGNSPLHFGNGTRLTVT.

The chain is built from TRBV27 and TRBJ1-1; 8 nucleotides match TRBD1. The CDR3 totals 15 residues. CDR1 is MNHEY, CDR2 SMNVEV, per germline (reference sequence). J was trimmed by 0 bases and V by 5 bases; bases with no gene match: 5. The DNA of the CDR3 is TGTGCCAGCAGTCGGACAGGGTCTATGAACACTGAAGCTTTCTTT. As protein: CASSRTGSMNTEAFF.

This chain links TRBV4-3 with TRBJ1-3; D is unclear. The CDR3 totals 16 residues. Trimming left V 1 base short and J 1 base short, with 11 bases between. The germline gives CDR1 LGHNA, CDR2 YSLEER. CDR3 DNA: TGCGCCAGCAGCCAAGCTCGGGGTAGATCTGGAAACACCATATATTTT. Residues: CASSQARGRSGNTIYF.

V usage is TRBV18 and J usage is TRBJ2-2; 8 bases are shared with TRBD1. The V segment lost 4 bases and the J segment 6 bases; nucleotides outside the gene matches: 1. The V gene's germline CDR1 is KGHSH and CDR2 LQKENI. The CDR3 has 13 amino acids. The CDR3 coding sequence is TGTGCCAGCTCACTACAGGGGGCCGGGGAGCTGTTTTTT. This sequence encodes CASSLQGAGELFF.

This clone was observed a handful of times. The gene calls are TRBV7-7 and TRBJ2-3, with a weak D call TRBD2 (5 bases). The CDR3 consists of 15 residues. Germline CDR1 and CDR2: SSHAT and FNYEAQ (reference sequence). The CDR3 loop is CASSPGKLNTDTQYF. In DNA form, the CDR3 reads TGTGCTAGCTCTCCGGGGAAACTCAACACAGATACGCAGTATTTT.

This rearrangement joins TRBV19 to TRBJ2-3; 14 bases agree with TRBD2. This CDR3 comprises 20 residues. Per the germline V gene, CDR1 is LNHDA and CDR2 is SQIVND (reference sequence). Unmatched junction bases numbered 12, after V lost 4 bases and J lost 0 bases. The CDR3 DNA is TGTGCCAGTAGTAGCCGTGGGACTAGCGGGAGTAGAACTAGCACAGATACGCAGTATTTT. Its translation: CASSSRGTSGSRTSTDTQYF.

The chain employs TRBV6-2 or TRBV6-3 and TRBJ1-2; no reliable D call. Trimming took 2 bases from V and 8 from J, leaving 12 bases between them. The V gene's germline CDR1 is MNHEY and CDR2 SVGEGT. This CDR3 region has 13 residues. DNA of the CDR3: TGTGCCAGCAGTTACATCGCCAGTTGGGGCTACACCTTC. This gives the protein CASSYIASWGYTF.

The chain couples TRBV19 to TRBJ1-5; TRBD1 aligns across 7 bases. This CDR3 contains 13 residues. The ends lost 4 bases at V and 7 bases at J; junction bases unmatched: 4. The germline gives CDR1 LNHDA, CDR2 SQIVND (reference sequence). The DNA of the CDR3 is TGTGCCAGTAGTAGACAGGGTTTGCAGCCCCAGCATTTT. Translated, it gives CASSRQGLQPQHF.

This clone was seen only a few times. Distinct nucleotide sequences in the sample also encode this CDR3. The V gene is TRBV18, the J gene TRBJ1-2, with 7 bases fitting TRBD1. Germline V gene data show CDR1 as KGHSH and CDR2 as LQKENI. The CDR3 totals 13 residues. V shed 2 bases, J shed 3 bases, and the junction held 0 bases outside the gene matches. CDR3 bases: TGTGCCAGCTCACCAGACAGGGACTATGGCTACACCTTC. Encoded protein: CASSPDRDYGYTF.

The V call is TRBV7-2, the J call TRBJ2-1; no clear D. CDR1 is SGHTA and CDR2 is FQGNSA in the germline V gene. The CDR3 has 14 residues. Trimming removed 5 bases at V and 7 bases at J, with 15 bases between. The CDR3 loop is CASSLQVSANEQFF. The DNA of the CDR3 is TGTGCCAGCAGCCTCCAAGTCAGCGCGAATGAGCAGTTCTTC.

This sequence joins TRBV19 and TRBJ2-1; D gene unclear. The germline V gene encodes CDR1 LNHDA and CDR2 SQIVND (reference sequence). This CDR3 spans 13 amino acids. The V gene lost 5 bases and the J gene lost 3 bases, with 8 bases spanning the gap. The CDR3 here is CASSLLIYNEQFF. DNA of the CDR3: TGTGCCAGTAGTCTACTCATCTACAATGAGCAGTTCTTC.

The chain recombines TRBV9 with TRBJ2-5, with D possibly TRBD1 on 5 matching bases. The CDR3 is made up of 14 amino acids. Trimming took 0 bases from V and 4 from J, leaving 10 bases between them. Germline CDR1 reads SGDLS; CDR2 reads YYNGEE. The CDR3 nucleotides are TGTGCCAGCAGCGTAGACGCAGGGTTAGAGACCCAGTACTTC. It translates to CASSVDAGLETQYF.

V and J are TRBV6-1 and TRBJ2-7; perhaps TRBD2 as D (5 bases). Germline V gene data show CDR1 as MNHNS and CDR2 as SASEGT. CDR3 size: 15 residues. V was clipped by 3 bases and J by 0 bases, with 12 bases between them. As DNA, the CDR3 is TGTGCCAGCAGTGACGCGGCGGGTAACTCCTACGAGCAGTACTTC. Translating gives CASSDAAGNSYEQYF.

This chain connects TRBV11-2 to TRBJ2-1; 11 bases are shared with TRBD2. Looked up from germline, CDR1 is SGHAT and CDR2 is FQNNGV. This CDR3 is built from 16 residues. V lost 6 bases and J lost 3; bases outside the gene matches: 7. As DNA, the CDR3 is TGTGCCAGCAGACATAGCGGGAGGGCCTTCTACAATGAGCAGTTCTTC. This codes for CASRHSGRAFYNEQFF.

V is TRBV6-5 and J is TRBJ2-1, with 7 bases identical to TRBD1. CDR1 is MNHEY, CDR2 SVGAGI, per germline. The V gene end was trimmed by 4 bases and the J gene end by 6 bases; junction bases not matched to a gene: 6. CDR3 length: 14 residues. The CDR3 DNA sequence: TGTGCCAGCAGTTCCCCTACAGGGGTCAATGAGCAGTTCTTC. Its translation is CASSSPTGVNEQFF.

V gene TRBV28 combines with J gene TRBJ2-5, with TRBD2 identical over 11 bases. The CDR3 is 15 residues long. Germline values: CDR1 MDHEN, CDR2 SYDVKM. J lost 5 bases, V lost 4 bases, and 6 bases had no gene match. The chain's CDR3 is CASSSTSGSRETQYF. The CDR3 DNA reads TGTGCCAGCAGTTCCACTAGCGGGAGTAGGGAGACCCAGTACTTC.

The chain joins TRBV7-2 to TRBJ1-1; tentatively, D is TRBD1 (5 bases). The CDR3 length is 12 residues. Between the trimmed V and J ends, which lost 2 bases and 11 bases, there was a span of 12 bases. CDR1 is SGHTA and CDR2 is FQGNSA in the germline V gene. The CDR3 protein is CASSLTGFWAFF. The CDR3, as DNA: TGTGCCAGCAGCTTAACAGGTTTTTGGGCTTTCTTT. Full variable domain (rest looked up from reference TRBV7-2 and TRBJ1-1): GAGVSQSPSNKVTEKGKDVELRCDPISGHTALYWYRQSLGQGLEFLIYFQGNSAPDKSGLPSDRFSAERTGGSVSTLTIQRTQQEDSAVYLCASSLTGFWAFFGQGTRLTVV.